This T cell receptor (beta chain) was retrieved from a study of blood T cell repertoires in COVID-19. Across the whole study: The origin of the acute and convalescent COVID-19 samples was the United States, Italy and Spain. The cDNA or gDNA used as material had been derived from T cells, B-cell-depleted T cells, or PBMCs.

The assay was immunoSEQ multiplex PCR, and TCRdb's table has in-frame clones only and misses some. This table holds 120,000 to 150,000 clones, 84% found once. The sample consisted of peripheral blood. The source is a human donor in a cohort sampled during active COVID-19.

The CDR3 is CATSRMETYEQYF. The CDR3 coding sequence is TGTGCCACCTCGCGAATGGAGACCTACGAGCAGTACTTC. The V gene is TRBV6-5, the J gene TRBJ2-7, with no clear D. The CDR3 runs to 13 residues. Trimming removed 10 bases at V and 2 bases at J, with 15 bases between. Germline CDR1 reads MNHEY; CDR2 reads SVGAGI.